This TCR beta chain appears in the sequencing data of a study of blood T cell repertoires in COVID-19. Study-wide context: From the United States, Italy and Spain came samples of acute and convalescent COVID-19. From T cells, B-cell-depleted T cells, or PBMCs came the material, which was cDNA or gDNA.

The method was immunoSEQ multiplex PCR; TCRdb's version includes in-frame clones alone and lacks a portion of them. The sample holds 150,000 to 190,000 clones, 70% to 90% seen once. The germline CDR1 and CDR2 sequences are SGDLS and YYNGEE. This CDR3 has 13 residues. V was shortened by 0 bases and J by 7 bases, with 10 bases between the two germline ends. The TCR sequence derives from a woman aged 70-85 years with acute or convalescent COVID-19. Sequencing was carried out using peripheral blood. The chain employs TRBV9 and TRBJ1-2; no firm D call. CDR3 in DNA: TGTGCCAGCAGCGTAGGCAGGTCAAGTGGCTACACCTTC. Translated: CASSVGRSSGYTF. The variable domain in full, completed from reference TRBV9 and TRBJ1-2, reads DSGVTQTPKHLITATGQRVTLRCSPRSGDLSVYWYQQSLDQGLQFLIQYYNGEERAKGNILERFSAQQFPDLHSELNLSSLELGDSALYFCASSVGRSSGYTFGSGTRLTVV.